The rows below give T cell receptor beta chains drawn from one sample of a study of radiotherapy plus CTLA-4 blockade in lung cancer. TCRdb's copy holds only in-frame clones and misses some; the assay was immunoSEQ multiplex PCR. The profile shows fewer than 75,000 clones, around 86% of them singletons. Sequences were derived from peripheral blood, sampled from a patient treated with radiotherapy plus ipilimumab. These receptors came from a human donor with non-small cell lung cancer that progressed on radiotherapy plus ipilimumab. CDR3s include the opening cysteine and the closing phenylalanine or tryptophan. Fields, in order: J gene, clone size, D gene, V gene, CDR3 DNA, CDR3 protein. A D gene is named only where the DNA matches it firmly. Rows may omit the clone size; those that give it use once, few, many or a size class.

J: TRBJ1-5; size: NA; D: NA; V: TRBV6-5; DNA: TGTGCCAGCAGGGTTGACAGGTTTCGGCCCCAGCATTTT; CDR3: CASRVDRFRPQHF
J: TRBJ2-1; size: NA; D: TRBD1; V: TRBV25-1; DNA: TGTGCCAGCAGCAACACAGGGGGGAACTACAATGAGCAGTTCTTC; CDR3: CASSNTGGNYNEQFF
J: TRBJ2-2; size: NA; D: TRBD1; V: TRBV15; DNA: TGTGCCACCAGTAGACAGGGCTCCGGGGAGCTGTTTTTT; CDR3: CATSRQGSGELFF
J: TRBJ2-4; size: few; D: NA; V: TRBV27; DNA: TGTGCCAGCAGTTTTTCAGCCAAAAACATTCAGTACTTC; CDR3: CASSFSAKNIQYF
J: TRBJ1-2; size: NA; D: TRBD1; V: TRBV5-8; DNA: TGTGCCAGCAGCTTGCTTTCGACAGGGAACGGTGGCTACACCTTC; CDR3: CASSLLSTGNGGYTF
J: TRBJ2-3; size: NA; D: NA; V: TRBV7-2; DNA: TGTGCCAGCAGCTTAGGAGCAGAAACCACAGATACGCAGTATTTT; CDR3: CASSLGAETTDTQYF
J: TRBJ2-5; size: NA; D: NA; V: TRBV7-9; DNA: TGTGCCAGCAGCCCTCGAGGGGCAGGACAAGAGACCCAGTACTTC; CDR3: CASSPRGAGQETQYF
J: TRBJ2-3; size: NA; D: NA; V: TRBV2; DNA: TGTGCCAGCAGTGACGCAGTTCCTAGCACAGATACGCAGTATTTT; CDR3: CASSDAVPSTDTQYF
J: TRBJ2-4; size: NA; D: NA; V: TRBV6-4; DNA: TGTGCCAGCAGTGCCTGGGCAATGCTTTTTCCCAAAAACATTCAGTACTTC; CDR3: CASSAWAMLFPKNIQYF
J: TRBJ2-5; size: few; D: NA; V: TRBV27; DNA: TGTGCCAGCAGTTCCTTAGTGCAAGAGACCCAGTACTTC; CDR3: CASSSLVQETQYF
J: TRBJ2-3; size: NA; D: NA; V: TRBV1; DNA: TGCACCAGCAGCCAGGGGTTGCGGGATACGCAGTATTTT; CDR3: CTSSQGLRDTQYF
J: TRBJ1-2; size: NA; D: NA; V: TRBV6-5; DNA: TGTGCCAGCAGTTCGCGGACAGACAGCTATGGTGGCTACACCTTC; CDR3: CASSSRTDSYGGYTF
J: TRBJ1-2; size: once; D: NA; V: TRBV6-1; DNA: TGTGCCAGCAGTGAACCCGGGACAACTAACTATGGCTACACCTTC; CDR3: CASSEPGTTNYGYTF
J: TRBJ1-3; size: NA; D: NA; V: TRBV6-6; DNA: TGTGCCAGCAGTCCCACCTCGGCTGGAAACACCATATATTTT; CDR3: CASSPTSAGNTIYF
J: TRBJ2-3; size: NA; D: TRBD2; V: TRBV15; DNA: TGTGCCACCAGCAGCCAGCGGGATACAGATACGCAGTATTTT; CDR3: CATSSQRDTDTQYF
J: TRBJ1-2; size: NA; D: TRBD1; V: TRBV2; DNA: TGTGCCAGCAGTGAAATAGGACAGGGGAACTATGGCTACACCTTC; CDR3: CASSEIGQGNYGYTF
J: TRBJ1-2; size: NA; D: NA; V: TRBV5-1; DNA: TGCGCCAGCAGCTGGGAGACAGGAATAGGTGGCTACACCTTC; CDR3: CASSWETGIGGYTF
J: TRBJ2-7; size: NA; D: TRBD2; V: TRBV19; DNA: TGTGCCAGTAGTACCGTAGCGGGGGCAGGATGGCACGAGCAGTACTTC; CDR3: CASSTVAGAGWHEQYF
J: TRBJ1-5; size: NA; D: NA; V: TRBV28; DNA: TGTGCCAGCAGTCGGCAGGGGTACAATCAGCCCCAGCATTTT; CDR3: CASSRQGYNQPQHF
J: TRBJ1-1; size: NA; D: TRBD1; V: TRBV29-1; DNA: TGCAGCGTTGAAACCCGGCCCGGGAGACAGGGGGGAATGAACACTGAAGCTTTCTTT; CDR3: CSVETRPGRQGGMNTEAFF
J: TRBJ1-5; size: NA; D: TRBD1; V: TRBV28; DNA: TGTGCCAGCAGTCACGTCGACAGGGCGCCTTTAACCAATCAGCCCCAGCATTTT; CDR3: CASSHVDRAPLTNQPQHF
J: TRBJ2-5; size: NA; D: NA; V: TRBV5-1; DNA: TGCGCCAGCACCACATCCGGGACACGAAAAGAGACCCAGTACTTC; CDR3: CASTTSGTRKETQYF
J: TRBJ2-1; size: NA; D: NA; V: TRBV5-1; DNA: TGCGCCAGCAGGACCTCCGGGACAAACTACAATGAGCAGTTCTTC; CDR3: CASRTSGTNYNEQFF
J: TRBJ2-1; size: NA; D: TRBD2; V: TRBV5-8; DNA: TGTGCCAGCAGCTTCAGCGGGATCTCCTACAATGAGCAGTTCTTC; CDR3: CASSFSGISYNEQFF
J: TRBJ2-3; size: NA; D: NA; V: TRBV13; DNA: TGTGCCAGCAGCTCCGGGTCGACTAGCACAGATACGCAGTATTTT; CDR3: CASSSGSTSTDTQYF
J: TRBJ2-7; size: NA; D: NA; V: TRBV4-1; DNA: TGCGCCAGCAGCCAAGACAGGGTTATTTACGAGCAGTACTTC; CDR3: CASSQDRVIYEQYF
J: TRBJ2-1; size: NA; D: NA; V: TRBV5-1; DNA: TGCGCCAGCAGCCCCCCCCGTGCGGTGTTCAATGAGCAGTTCTTC; CDR3: CASSPPRAVFNEQFF
J: TRBJ1-5; size: NA; D: TRBD1; V: TRBV6-1; DNA: TGTGCCAGCAGTCTGGACAGGTATAGCAATCAGCCCCAGCATTTT; CDR3: CASSLDRYSNQPQHF
J: TRBJ1-2; size: NA; D: TRBD1; V: TRBV7-6; DNA: TGTGCCAGCAGCGCCGGGACAGGGGATGGCTACACCTTC; CDR3: CASSAGTGDGYTF
J: TRBJ2-2; size: NA; D: TRBD2; V: TRBV11-1; DNA: TGTGCCAGCAGCTTCGGGACTAGCGGGCTATCGCCCGGGGAGCTGTTTTTT; CDR3: CASSFGTSGLSPGELFF
J: TRBJ2-3; size: NA; D: NA; V: TRBV25-1; DNA: TGTGCCAGCGCCCGAGGGTCAGGGGGGGCAGATACGCAGTATTTT; CDR3: CASARGSGGADTQYF
J: TRBJ1-2; size: NA; D: TRBD1; V: TRBV28; DNA: TGTGCCAGCAGTTCAGGGCCGACAGGGGACTATGGCTACACCTTC; CDR3: CASSSGPTGDYGYTF
J: TRBJ2-2; size: NA; D: NA; V: TRBV5-1; DNA: TGCGCCAGCAGCTTGGGTGGAGTCAACACCGGGGAGCTGTTTTTT; CDR3: CASSLGGVNTGELFF
J: TRBJ1-4; size: NA; D: NA; V: TRBV5-6; DNA: TGTGCCAGCACCACCTGGGAGGGAAGGGAACTGTTTTTT; CDR3: CASTTWEGRELFF
J: TRBJ2-3; size: NA; D: NA; V: TRBV5-6; DNA: TGTGCCAGCAGCTTGGGGGGGCTAGTAGGACCCCCGCAGTATTTT; CDR3: CASSLGGLVGPPQYF
J: TRBJ2-4; size: NA; D: NA; V: TRBV28; DNA: TGTGCCAGCAGTTCCGCCTCGTCAGCCAAAAACATTCAGTACTTC; CDR3: CASSSASSAKNIQYF
J: TRBJ1-3; size: NA; D: NA; V: TRBV30; DNA: TGTGCCTGGAGTTCCCCTTCGGCTGTGGCTGGAAACACCATATATTTT; CDR3: CAWSSPSAVAGNTIYF
J: TRBJ2-2; size: NA; D: NA; V: TRBV5-1; DNA: TGCGCCAGCAGCCGCCCCACTCCGAACACCGGGGAGCTGTTTTTT; CDR3: CASSRPTPNTGELFF
J: TRBJ2-5; size: NA; D: NA; V: TRBV5-1; DNA: TGCGCCAGCAGCTTGGGACCCGCCGGGTCCCAAGAGACCCAGTACTTC; CDR3: CASSLGPAGSQETQYF
J: TRBJ1-1; size: NA; D: TRBD1; V: TRBV29-1; DNA: TGCAGCGTTATATCCAGGGGGCAGGGCACTGAAGCTTTCTTT; CDR3: CSVISRGQGTEAFF
J: TRBJ1-1; size: NA; D: NA; V: TRBV29-1; DNA: TGCAGCGTTCAAGGGGGAGGAACTGAAGCTTTCTTT; CDR3: CSVQGGGTEAFF
J: TRBJ2-1; size: NA; D: TRBD2; V: TRBV6-4; DNA: TGTGCCAGCAGTGAAGCGGGAGGGCACAATGAGCAGTTCTTC; CDR3: CASSEAGGHNEQFF
J: TRBJ2-3; size: NA; D: NA; V: TRBV18; DNA: TGTGCCAGCTCACGTCGGGACCCAGATACGCAGTATTTT; CDR3: CASSRRDPDTQYF
J: TRBJ1-5; size: NA; D: TRBD1; V: TRBV19; DNA: TGTGCCAGTAGTAAGGGGACAGGGAGAATCAATCAGCCCCAGCATTTT; CDR3: CASSKGTGRINQPQHF
J: TRBJ2-3; size: NA; D: TRBD2; V: TRBV5-4; DNA: TGTGCCAGCAGCTTGAATCCAGGACTAGCTGCCAGGACAGATACGCAGTATTTT; CDR3: CASSLNPGLAARTDTQYF
J: TRBJ1-5; size: NA; D: NA; V: TRBV2; DNA: TGTGCCAGCAGCAGCGGTCAGGTGGGGAATCAGCCCCAGCATTTT; CDR3: CASSSGQVGNQPQHF
J: TRBJ2-7; size: NA; D: TRBD2; V: TRBV11-2; DNA: TGTGCCAGCAGCCGTAAGAGGGAGGGCCTGGGCTACGAGCAGTACTTC; CDR3: CASSRKREGLGYEQYF